These 22 T cell receptor beta chains originate from one sample sequenced in a study of shared clonotypes between healthy human individuals. Some clones are missing from TCRdb's copy, which holds only in-frame ones; the method was immunoSEQ multiplex PCR. The sample holds some 660,000 clones; more than 70% are singletons and the top ten take around 2%. What was sequenced was memory CD4+ T cells sorted from blood. Subset in this sample: CD45RA-negative fraction. The source of these receptors is a woman younger than 45 in good health.

This clone was seen a handful of times. J is TRBJ2-3 and V is TRBV7-2, with D unclear. This CDR3 comprises 12 residues. Trimming pared 2 bases from V and 6 bases from J, leaving 6 bases between. Germline V lookup: CDR1 SGHTA, CDR2 FQGNSA. CDR3 DNA sequence: TGTGCCAGCAGCTTATATATGGATACGCAGTATTTT. As protein: CASSLYMDTQYF.

This chain joins TRBV9 and TRBJ2-7; 8 bases align to TRBD1. Unmatched junction bases numbered 10, after V lost 1 base and J lost 4 bases. Germline CDR1 reads SGDLS; CDR2 reads YYNGEE. The CDR3 covers 16 residues. The CDR3 nucleotides are TGTGCCAGCAGCGTACAGGTCAGGGACAGGAGATACGAGCAGTACTTC. Its translation: CASSVQVRDRRYEQYF.

The genes are TRBV20-1 and TRBJ2-7; no definite D call. The V end was cut by 5 bases, the J end by 1 base, with 6 bases between. The CDR3 has 11 residues. Per the germline V gene, CDR1 is DFQATT and CDR2 is SNEGSKA (reference sequence). In DNA, the CDR3 is TGCAGTGCTGAGGCTTCCTACGAGCAGTACTTC. This translates into CSAEASYEQYF.

The V gene is TRBV5-1, the J gene TRBJ2-3; 7 positions agree with TRBD1. The CDR3 is 14 residues long. Trimming took 5 bases from V and 4 from J; bases not matched to a gene: 7. The V gene's germline CDR1 is SGHRS and CDR2 YFSETQ. CDR3 residues: CASRSTGDSDTQYF. In DNA form, the CDR3 reads TGCGCCAGCAGATCCACAGGGGATTCAGATACGCAGTATTTT.

This chain connects TRBV27 to TRBJ2-3; TRBD2 matches 9 bases. Germline V gene lookup returns CDR1 MNHEY and CDR2 SMNVEV (reference sequence). V trimming: 2 bases; J trimming: 2 bases; junction bases outside the gene matches: 11. This CDR3 has 18 residues. In DNA, the CDR3 is TGTGCCAGCAGTTTAAGTCAGCGGGGACTAGCTGCCACAGATACGCAGTATTTT. Amino acids: CASSLSQRGLAATDTQYF.

This clone was found a few times. The rearrangement links TRBV4-2 to TRBJ2-7; maybe TRBD1 (6 bases). The CDR3 sequence is 17 residues long. CDR1 and CDR2 (germline): LGHNA, YNFKEQ. Trimming removed 2 bases at V and 0 bases at J, with 17 bases between. The DNA for the CDR3 is TGTGCCAGCAGCCAAATCGGGGTCGGGGACATCTCCTACGAGCAGTACTTC. Its translation: CASSQIGVGDISYEQYF.

The genes are TRBV4-1 and TRBJ2-5, with TRBD2 matching 8 bases. Germline V CDR1 and CDR2: MGHRA, YSYEKL. The V and J ends lost 2 bases and 2 bases, in that order; junction bases with no gene match: 10. The CDR3 sequence is 17 residues long. The DNA for the CDR3 is TGCGCCAGCAGCCAAACCTTAGCGGGACTAGAACAAGAGACCCAGTACTTC. Its translation: CASSQTLAGLEQETQYF.

This clone was picked up a small number of times. The chain uses TRBV19 and TRBJ2-1, with TRBD2 matching 15 bases. The germline gives CDR1 LNHDA, CDR2 SQIVND (reference sequence). V dropped 0 bases and J dropped 10; count of bases not matched to a gene: 1. This CDR3 has 15 amino acids. The CDR3 DNA follows: TGTGCCAGTAGTATAGAGGGACTAGCGGGAGGCGAGCAGTTCTTC. Its protein product is CASSIEGLAGGEQFF.

The rearrangement links TRBV5-5 to TRBJ1-2, with 7 nucleotides matching TRBD1. V was clipped by 4 bases and J by 8 bases; unmatched bases: 11. Germline V lookup: CDR1 SGHKS, CDR2 YYEKEE (reference sequence). CDR3 length: 14 residues. The CDR3 sequence is CASSPETGFLGYTF. Written as DNA, the CDR3 is TGTGCCAGCAGCCCAGAGACAGGGTTTCTCGGCTACACCTTC.

The chain employs TRBV6-1 and TRBJ2-7, with 9 nucleotides matching TRBD1. Germline V gives CDR1 MNHNS, CDR2 SASEGT. This CDR3 comprises 14 residues. Trimming at V came to 4 bases and at J to 3 bases, leaving 4 bases not matched to a gene. The CDR3, as DNA: TGTGCCAGCAGTGGGGGGACAGGGCTCTACGAGCAGTACTTC. Amino acid sequence: CASSGGTGLYEQYF.

The chain employs TRBV11-2 and TRBJ1-4; a weak D match, TRBD1 (5 bases). The CDR3 is 19 residues long. V was cut by 0 bases and J by 0 bases, with 17 bases left in between. Per germline, CDR1 SGHAT and CDR2 FQNNGV. DNA for the CDR3: TGTGCCAGCAGCTTAGAGGGGCGCCTACCCTACACAACTAATGAAAAACTGTTTTTT. Protein: CASSLEGRLPYTTNEKLFF.

The sample holds a few counts of this clone. The chain couples TRBV28 to TRBJ1-1; 12 nucleotides line up with TRBD1. Germline CDR1 reads MDHEN; CDR2 reads SYDVKM. This CDR3 is built from 17 residues. V was clipped by 5 bases and J by 5 bases; unmatched bases: 12. The CDR3 sequence is CASSDHPGQGARTEAFF. In DNA form, the CDR3 reads TGTGCCAGCAGTGACCATCCGGGACAGGGGGCCAGGACTGAAGCTTTCTTT.

The chain couples TRBV7-2 to TRBJ1-4, with D possibly matching TRBD1 (6 bases). V gave up 5 bases and J gave up 5 bases, with 15 bases separating them. The CDR3 contains 15 residues. Germline loops: CDR1 SGHTA, CDR2 FQGNSA. CDR3 DNA sequence: TGTGCCAGCAGCCAATACGGGCAGGGGAATGAAAAACTGTTTTTT. Its translation is CASSQYGQGNEKLFF.

This chain connects TRBV6-1 to TRBJ2-1, with 10 positions matching TRBD2. This CDR3 contains 15 residues. Per the germline V gene, CDR1 is MNHNS and CDR2 is SASEGT. V shed 2 bases, J shed 9 bases, and the junction held 7 bases outside the gene matches. The CDR3 protein is CASSEWLAGEGEQFF. The CDR3 region has the DNA TGTGCCAGCAGTGAATGGCTAGCGGGAGAGGGTGAGCAGTTCTTC.

The chain carries TRBV28 and TRBJ1-2; no firm D call. This CDR3 contains 15 residues. CDR1 is MDHEN and CDR2 is SYDVKM in the germline V gene. V dropped 6 bases and J dropped 0 bases, with 14 bases sitting between them. The CDR3 here is CASSVQSGANYGYTF. The CDR3 DNA reads TGTGCCAGCAGCGTCCAGTCGGGAGCTAACTATGGCTACACCTTC.

The chain couples TRBV20-1 to TRBJ2-5; D perhaps matches TRBD1 (5 bases). Germline-derived CDR1 and CDR2 are DFQATT and SNEGSKA (reference sequence). The CDR3 sequence is 11 residues long. The CDR3 loop is CRPLGAETQYF. CDR3 DNA: TGCAGGCCCCTAGGGGCAGAGACCCAGTACTTC.

The chain uses TRBV19 and TRBJ1-4; D remains ambiguous. Germline CDR1 reads LNHDA; CDR2 reads SQIVND (reference sequence). The CDR3 extends over 14 amino acids. The V gene lost 10 bases and the J gene lost 0 bases, with 12 bases spanning the gap. CDR3: CATMGNPTNEKLFF. Here the CDR3 DNA reads TGTGCCACCATGGGGAATCCAACTAATGAAAAACTGTTTTTT.

The J gene is TRBJ2-7, the V gene TRBV27; the D gene is possibly TRBD1 (6 bases). CDR1 and CDR2 from the germline V gene are MNHEY and SMNVEV (reference sequence). This CDR3 has 14 residues. Trimming shortened V by 4 bases and J by 2 bases, and 12 bases separated the two germline ends. CDR3 sequence: CASSSNRVAYEQYF. In DNA, the CDR3 is TGTGCCAGCAGTTCGAACAGGGTTGCCTACGAGCAGTACTTC.

About this clone: Other DNA sequences in this sample translate to the same CDR3. The rearrangement joins TRBV5-5 to TRBJ2-7; no definite D call. Trimming pared 1 base from V and 5 bases from J, leaving 7 bases between. The CDR3 has 12 amino acids. Germline V gene data show CDR1 as SGHKS and CDR2 as YYEKEE (reference sequence). CDR3 loop: CASSLSTDEQYF. The CDR3 DNA sequence: TGTGCCAGCAGCTTGTCAACAGACGAGCAGTACTTC. Full variable domain (missing parts from reference TRBV5-5 and TRBJ2-7): DAGVTQSPTHLIKTRGQQVTLRCSPISGHKSVSWYQQVLGQGPQFIFQYYEKEERGRGNFPDRFSARQFPNYSSELNVNALLLGDSALYLCASSLSTDEQYFGPGTRLTVT.

The chain links TRBV27 to TRBJ2-7, with D possibly TRBD1 on 6 matching bases. This CDR3 comprises 14 residues. CDR1 is MNHEY, CDR2 SMNVEV, per germline (reference sequence). Trimming took 4 bases from V and 3 from J, leaving 13 bases between them. The CDR3: CASSSGTQIYEQYF. The DNA of the CDR3 is TGTGCCAGCAGTTCCGGGACACAAATCTACGAGCAGTACTTC.

The chain carries TRBV28 and TRBJ1-1; D not resolved. The germline V gene encodes CDR1 MDHEN and CDR2 SYDVKM. There are 13 residues in the CDR3. The V and J ends lost 5 bases and 7 bases respectively, with 14 bases between them. As DNA, the CDR3 is TGTGCCAGCAGTCCCCTGACATTTAATGAAGCTTTCTTT. It specifies CASSPLTFNEAFF.

The V and J genes are TRBV10-2 and TRBJ2-7, with 11 bases fitting TRBD2. This CDR3 spans 17 amino acids. Looked up from germline, CDR1 is WSHSY and CDR2 is SAAADI. With V trimmed by 6 bases and J by 5 bases, 15 bases remained unmatched. The DNA of the CDR3 is TGCGCCAGCAGGGGCCGAGGGTCTAGCGGGAGGATCCACGAGCAGTACTTC. Translated, it gives CASRGRGSSGRIHEQYF.